Listed below are T cell receptor beta chains from one sample, sequenced in a study of blood T cells in healthy people across ages. TCRdb ran MiXCR on the 5' RACE reads and lists one entry per CDR3 protein. This table holds hundreds of thousands of distinct CDR3 sequences, 20% to 25% found once. The specimen sequenced was blood. The origin of the receptors is a man between 65 and 79 years old in good health. The CDR3 runs from the conserved cysteine through the conserved F or W. D genes are given only for firm matches. The size entry is marked missing in some rows and otherwise reads once, few, many or a size class.

d_gene: TRBD1; abundance: few; v_gene: TRBV28; j_gene: TRBJ1-4; CDR3aa: CAGSLFRTGTATNEKLFF; CDR3nt: TGTGCCGGCAGTTTATTCCGGACAGGGACCGCAACTAATGAAAAACTGTTTTTT
d_gene: NA; abundance: NA; v_gene: TRBV12-3/TRBV12-4; j_gene: TRBJ2-2; CDR3aa: CASSFRGHTGELFF; CDR3nt: TGTGCCAGCAGTTTCAGGGGCCACACCGGGGAGCTGTTTTTT
d_gene: NA; abundance: NA; v_gene: TRBV20-1; j_gene: TRBJ2-3; CDR3aa: CSAREGSTYTDTQYF; CDR3nt: TGCAGTGCTAGAGAGGGGTCGACATACACAGATACGCAGTATTTT
d_gene: NA; abundance: NA; v_gene: TRBV20-1; j_gene: TRBJ2-1; CDR3aa: CSARERSEQFF; CDR3nt: TGCAGTGCTAGAGAGAGGTCTGAGCAGTTCTTC
d_gene: TRBD2; abundance: many; v_gene: TRBV3-1; j_gene: TRBJ2-7; CDR3aa: CASSRLGRELTGAEQYF; CDR3nt: TGTGCCAGCAGCCGCCTCGGGAGGGAGCTAACAGGTGCCGAGCAGTACTTC
d_gene: TRBD2; abundance: NA; v_gene: TRBV28; j_gene: TRBJ2-3; CDR3aa: CASRGLAGVDTQYF; CDR3nt: TGTGCCAGCAGGGGACTAGCGGGAGTCGATACGCAGTATTTT
d_gene: NA; abundance: few; v_gene: TRBV7-7; j_gene: TRBJ2-2; CDR3aa: CASSLSRSGDLGTGELFF; CDR3nt: TGTGCTAGCAGCTTATCCCGTTCGGGAGACTTAGGGACCGGGGAGCTGTTTTTT
d_gene: TRBD1; abundance: few; v_gene: TRBV6-1; j_gene: TRBJ2-1; CDR3aa: CASRPTGDPYYNEQFF; CDR3nt: TGTGCCAGCAGACCGACAGGGGATCCCTACTACAATGAGCAGTTCTTC
d_gene: TRBD2; abundance: NA; v_gene: TRBV6-5; j_gene: TRBJ2-5; CDR3aa: CASSYSTQREGQETQYF; CDR3nt: TGTGCCAGCAGTTACTCGACCCAGCGGGAGGGCCAAGAGACCCAGTACTTC
d_gene: NA; abundance: NA; v_gene: TRBV5-1; j_gene: TRBJ2-1; CDR3aa: CASSYSGTDYNEQFF; CDR3nt: TGCGCCAGCAGCTATTCCGGGACGGACTACAATGAGCAGTTCTTC
d_gene: TRBD2; abundance: few; v_gene: TRBV18; j_gene: TRBJ2-1; CDR3aa: CASSPELAGEENEQFF; CDR3nt: TGTGCCAGCTCCCCAGAACTAGCGGGAGAAGAGAATGAGCAGTTCTTC
d_gene: TRBD2; abundance: few; v_gene: TRBV5-1; j_gene: TRBJ2-1; CDR3aa: CASSPALAGVPHEQFF; CDR3nt: TGCGCCAGCAGCCCCGCTCTAGCGGGAGTCCCCCATGAGCAGTTCTTC
d_gene: NA; abundance: many; v_gene: TRBV24-1; j_gene: TRBJ1-2; CDR3aa: CATSDLMDKGYTF; CDR3nt: TGTGCCACCAGTGATTTGATGGACAAGGGCTACACCTTC
d_gene: NA; abundance: NA; v_gene: TRBV28; j_gene: TRBJ2-5; CDR3aa: CASSYSWIQQIQETQYF; CDR3nt: TGTGCCAGCAGTTACTCGTGGATCCAACAAATACAAGAGACCCAGTACTTC
d_gene: TRBD2; abundance: NA; v_gene: TRBV5-1; j_gene: TRBJ2-1; CDR3aa: CASSLVLAGGGSYNEQFF; CDR3nt: TGCGCCAGCAGCTTGGTTCTAGCGGGAGGAGGCTCCTACAATGAGCAGTTCTTC
d_gene: NA; abundance: NA; v_gene: TRBV20-1; j_gene: TRBJ2-1; CDR3aa: CSARGRGIEQFF; CDR3nt: TGCAGTGCAAGGGGGAGGGGTATTGAGCAGTTCTTC
d_gene: NA; abundance: few; v_gene: TRBV7-2; j_gene: TRBJ1-4; CDR3aa: CASSSSNEKLFF; CDR3nt: TGTGCCAGCAGCTCCTCGAATGAAAAACTGTTTTTT
d_gene: NA; abundance: NA; v_gene: TRBV12-3/TRBV12-4; j_gene: TRBJ2-7; CDR3aa: CASSPTGSPYEQYF; CDR3nt: TGTGCCAGCAGTCCCACAGGGAGCCCCTACGAGCAGTACTTC
d_gene: TRBD2; abundance: NA; v_gene: TRBV7-2; j_gene: TRBJ2-7; CDR3aa: CASSSAGTSGSEQYF; CDR3nt: TGTGCCAGCAGCTCAGCAGGGACTAGCGGGAGCGAGCAGTACTTC
d_gene: NA; abundance: few; v_gene: TRBV10-3; j_gene: TRBJ2-3; CDR3aa: CAISESKNRVADTQYF; CDR3nt: TGTGCCATCAGTGAGTCGAAAAACAGGGTGGCGGATACGCAGTATTTT
d_gene: NA; abundance: NA; v_gene: TRBV12-3/TRBV12-4; j_gene: TRBJ2-4; CDR3aa: CASSPSYIQYF; CDR3nt: TGTGCCAGCAGTCCCAGCTACATTCAGTACTTC
d_gene: TRBD1; abundance: NA; v_gene: TRBV29-1; j_gene: TRBJ1-2; CDR3aa: CSVGDRGQIYGYTF; CDR3nt: TGCAGCGTCGGAGACAGGGGCCAGATCTATGGCTACACCTTC
d_gene: NA; abundance: few; v_gene: TRBV19; j_gene: TRBJ1-6; CDR3aa: CASSIGPWEPLHF; CDR3nt: TGTGCCAGTAGTATCGGTCCTTGGGAACCCCTCCACTTT
d_gene: TRBD2; abundance: NA; v_gene: TRBV6-1; j_gene: TRBJ2-3; CDR3aa: CASSQNRPRGADTQYF; CDR3nt: TGTGCCAGCAGTCAGAATAGGCCCCGGGGGGCAGATACGCAGTATTTT
d_gene: TRBD2; abundance: few; v_gene: TRBV7-2; j_gene: TRBJ2-5; CDR3aa: CASSLAKAGEQYF; CDR3nt: TGTGCCAGCAGCTTAGCGAAGGCGGGGGAGCAGTACTTC
d_gene: NA; abundance: NA; v_gene: TRBV25-1; j_gene: TRBJ2-5; CDR3aa: CASSATLQETQYF; CDR3nt: TGTGCCAGCAGTGCCACACTCCAAGAGACCCAGTACTTC
d_gene: TRBD2; abundance: NA; v_gene: TRBV24-1; j_gene: TRBJ2-4; CDR3aa: CATSDPRAGEDIQYF; CDR3nt: TGTGCCACCAGTGATCCCCGAGCGGGGGAGGACATTCAGTACTTC
d_gene: NA; abundance: many; v_gene: TRBV5-6; j_gene: TRBJ2-7; CDR3aa: CASSILRDGSYEQYF; CDR3nt: TGTGCCAGCAGCATACTCCGGGACGGCTCCTACGAGCAGTACTTC
d_gene: NA; abundance: NA; v_gene: TRBV20-1; j_gene: TRBJ1-1; CDR3aa: CSARDRTANTEAFF; CDR3nt: TGCAGTGCTAGAGATCGGACGGCTAACACTGAAGCTTTCTTT
d_gene: NA; abundance: once; v_gene: TRBV7-9; j_gene: TRBJ1-1; CDR3aa: CATGTSFF; CDR3nt: TGTGCCACCGGGACATCATTCTTT
d_gene: NA; abundance: few; v_gene: TRBV27; j_gene: TRBJ1-2; CDR3aa: CASSSGTPYGYTF; CDR3nt: TGTGCCAGCTCCTCCGGGACACCATATGGCTACACCTTC
d_gene: NA; abundance: few; v_gene: TRBV7-9; j_gene: TRBJ2-1; CDR3aa: CASSLGGGIHSYNEQFF; CDR3nt: TGTGCCAGCAGCTTGGGAGGCGGGATACACTCCTACAATGAGCAGTTCTTC
d_gene: NA; abundance: NA; v_gene: TRBV5-1; j_gene: TRBJ1-2; CDR3aa: CASTASNYGYTF; CDR3nt: TGCGCCAGCACCGCCTCTAACTATGGCTACACCTTC
d_gene: TRBD2; abundance: NA; v_gene: TRBV24-1; j_gene: TRBJ2-2; CDR3aa: CATSDWTSAGTGELFF; CDR3nt: TGTGCCACCAGTGACTGGACTAGCGCGGGCACCGGGGAGCTGTTTTTT
d_gene: NA; abundance: few; v_gene: TRBV6-2/TRBV6-3; j_gene: TRBJ2-1; CDR3aa: CASSYGRGNEQFF; CDR3nt: TGTGCCAGCAGTTACGGGCGGGGCAATGAGCAGTTCTTC
d_gene: NA; abundance: NA; v_gene: TRBV19; j_gene: TRBJ2-5; CDR3aa: CASSIAGSKTQYF; CDR3nt: TGTGCCAGTAGTATAGCCGGGTCCAAGACCCAGTACTTC
d_gene: NA; abundance: few; v_gene: TRBV20-1; j_gene: TRBJ2-5; CDR3aa: CSARSAGEQETQYF; CDR3nt: TGCAGTGCTAGGTCGGCAGGCGAACAAGAGACCCAGTACTTC
d_gene: TRBD2; abundance: NA; v_gene: TRBV5-1; j_gene: TRBJ2-6; CDR3aa: CASSLPSGSSGANVLTF; CDR3nt: TGCGCCAGCAGCTTGCCTAGCGGGAGTTCTGGGGCCAACGTCCTGACTTTC
d_gene: TRBD1; abundance: few; v_gene: TRBV11-2; j_gene: TRBJ2-7; CDR3aa: CASSPRTGSHEQYF; CDR3nt: TGTGCCAGCAGCCCAAGGACAGGGTCGCACGAGCAGTACTTC
d_gene: NA; abundance: NA; v_gene: TRBV6-6; j_gene: TRBJ1-4; CDR3aa: CASSYSQGMEGKLFF; CDR3nt: TGTGCCAGCAGTTACTCGCAGGGCATGGAGGGAAAACTGTTTTTT
d_gene: TRBD2; abundance: few; v_gene: TRBV9; j_gene: TRBJ2-3; CDR3aa: CASSSTPSGRQLSTDTQYF; CDR3nt: TGTGCCAGCAGCTCGACCCCCAGCGGGAGACAATTGAGCACAGATACGCAGTATTTT
d_gene: NA; abundance: few; v_gene: TRBV6-2/TRBV6-3; j_gene: TRBJ2-7; CDR3aa: CASSPTGLVEQYF; CDR3nt: TGTGCCAGCAGCCCGACAGGTCTGGTCGAGCAGTACTTC
d_gene: TRBD2; abundance: many; v_gene: TRBV24-1; j_gene: TRBJ2-5; CDR3aa: CATSDLSSGGPETQYF; CDR3nt: TGTGCCACCAGTGATTTGTCGTCGGGAGGTCCAGAGACCCAGTACTTC
d_gene: NA; abundance: NA; v_gene: TRBV4-2; j_gene: TRBJ1-1; CDR3aa: CASSQDQGLANTEAFF; CDR3nt: TGTGCCAGCAGCCAGGACCAGGGGTTGGCGAACACTGAAGCTTTCTTT
d_gene: TRBD2; abundance: many; v_gene: TRBV27; j_gene: TRBJ2-7; CDR3aa: CASSSRWTSGLSYEQYF; CDR3nt: TGTGCCAGCAGTTCACGCTGGACTAGCGGGTTATCCTACGAGCAGTACTTC
d_gene: TRBD1; abundance: NA; v_gene: TRBV25-1; j_gene: TRBJ1-5; CDR3aa: CASSPGTADNQPQHF; CDR3nt: TGTGCCAGCAGCCCCGGGACAGCCGACAATCAGCCCCAGCATTTT
d_gene: NA; abundance: few; v_gene: TRBV28; j_gene: TRBJ2-4; CDR3aa: CASSTGAKNIQYF; CDR3nt: TGTGCCAGCAGTACCGGGGCCAAAAACATTCAGTACTTC
d_gene: TRBD1; abundance: NA; v_gene: TRBV20-1; j_gene: TRBJ2-3; CDR3aa: CSARGTGGADTQYF; CDR3nt: TGCAGTGCTAGAGGGACAGGGGGCGCAGATACGCAGTATTTT
d_gene: TRBD2; abundance: few; v_gene: TRBV2; j_gene: TRBJ2-5; CDR3aa: CASGRLANQETQYF; CDR3nt: TGTGCCAGCGGCCGACTAGCGAACCAAGAGACCCAGTACTTC
d_gene: TRBD2; abundance: few; v_gene: TRBV2; j_gene: TRBJ2-1; CDR3aa: CASSELAGGSAYNEQFF; CDR3nt: TGTGCCAGCAGTGAATTAGCGGGAGGTTCAGCCTACAATGAGCAGTTCTTC
d_gene: NA; abundance: few; v_gene: TRBV5-8; j_gene: TRBJ2-1; CDR3aa: CASSSLTGKRYNEQFF; CDR3nt: TGTGCCAGCAGCTCACTCACGGGAAAAAGATACAATGAGCAGTTCTTC
d_gene: TRBD2; abundance: few; v_gene: TRBV20-1; j_gene: TRBJ2-7; CDR3aa: CSAARLAGAPYEQYF; CDR3nt: TGCAGTGCTGCCCGACTAGCGGGGGCCCCCTACGAGCAGTACTTC
d_gene: NA; abundance: few; v_gene: TRBV21-1; j_gene: TRBJ2-1; CDR3aa: CASSRPSPQGSSYNEQFF; CDR3nt: TGTGCCAGCAGCAGACCCTCCCCTCAGGGGAGCTCCTACAATGAGCAGTTCTTC